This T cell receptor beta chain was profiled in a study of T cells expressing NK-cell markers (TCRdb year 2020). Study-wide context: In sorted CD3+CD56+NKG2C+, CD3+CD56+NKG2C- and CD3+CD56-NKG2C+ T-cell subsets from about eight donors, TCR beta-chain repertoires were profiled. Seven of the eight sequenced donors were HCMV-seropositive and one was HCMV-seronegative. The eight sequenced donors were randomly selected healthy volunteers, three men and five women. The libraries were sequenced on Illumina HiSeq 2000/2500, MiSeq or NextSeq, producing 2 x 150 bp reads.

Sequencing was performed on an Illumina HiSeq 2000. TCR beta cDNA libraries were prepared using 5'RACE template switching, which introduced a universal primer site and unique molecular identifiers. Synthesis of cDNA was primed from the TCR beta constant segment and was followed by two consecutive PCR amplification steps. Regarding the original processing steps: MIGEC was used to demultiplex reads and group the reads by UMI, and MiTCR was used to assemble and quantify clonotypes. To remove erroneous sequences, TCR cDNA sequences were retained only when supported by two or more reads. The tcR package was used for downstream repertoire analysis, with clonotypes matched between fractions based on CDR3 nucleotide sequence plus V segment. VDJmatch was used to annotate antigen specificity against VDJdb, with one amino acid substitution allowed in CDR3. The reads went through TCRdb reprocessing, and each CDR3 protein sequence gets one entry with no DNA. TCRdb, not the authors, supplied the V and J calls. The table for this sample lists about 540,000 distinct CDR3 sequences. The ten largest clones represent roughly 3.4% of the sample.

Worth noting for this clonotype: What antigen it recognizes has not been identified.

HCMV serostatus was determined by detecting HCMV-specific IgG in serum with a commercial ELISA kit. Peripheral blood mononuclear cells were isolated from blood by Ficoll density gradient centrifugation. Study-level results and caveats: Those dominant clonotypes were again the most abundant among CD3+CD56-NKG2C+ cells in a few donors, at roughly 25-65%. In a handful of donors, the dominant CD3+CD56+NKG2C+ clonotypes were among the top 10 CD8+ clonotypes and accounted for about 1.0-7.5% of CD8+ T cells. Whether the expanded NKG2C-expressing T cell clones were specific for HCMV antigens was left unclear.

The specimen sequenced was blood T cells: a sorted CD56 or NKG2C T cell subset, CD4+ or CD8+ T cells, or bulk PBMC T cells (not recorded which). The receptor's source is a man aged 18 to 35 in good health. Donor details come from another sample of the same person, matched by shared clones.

The CDR3 protein is CSAQGLENIQYF. Recombination joined TRBV20-1 with TRBJ2-4; TCRdb's D gene call, TRBD1, goes unchecked for lack of DNA. The germline V gene encodes CDR1 DFQATT and CDR2 SNEGSKA (reference sequence). The CDR3 covers 12 residues, taking in both the cysteine and the phenylalanine. No coding sequence is recorded.